One and the same sample provided the 26 T cell receptor beta chains below, sequenced in a study of T cells in Graves' hyperthyroidism and ophthalmopathy. Amplification of TCR beta CDR3 regions was performed using RNA transcripts as template. The primer set for the first-round RT-PCR of the TCR CDR3 was HTBI. TCRdb re-analysed the multiplex PCR reads in MiXCR, keeping a single row per CDR3 protein. Of roughly 500,000 distinct CDR3 sequences in the sample, around 50% were seen once. The sample consisted of peripheral blood or thyroid tissue (not recorded which). Source of these receptors: an adult woman with Graves' disease, either hyperthyroidism or ophthalmopathy (not recorded which).

The V and J genes are TRBV20-1 and TRBJ1-1; D ambiguous. V was pared by 5 bases and J by 0 bases, with 10 bases between. The CDR3 contains 13 residues. Looked up from germline, CDR1 is DFQATT and CDR2 is SNEGSKA (reference sequence). The CDR3: CSAGKGLNTEAFF. The CDR3 DNA reads TGCAGTGCTGGGAAGGGATTGAACACTGAAGCTTTCTTT.

This rearrangement joins TRBV7-9 to TRBJ2-2; 7 nucleotides agree with TRBD1. The CDR3 consists of 15 residues. From germline, CDR1 is SEHNR and CDR2 FQNEAQ (reference sequence). V lost 5 bases, J lost 2 bases, and 5 bases stayed unmatched. In DNA, the CDR3 is TGTGCCAGCAGCAAGACAGGGACAAACACCGGGGAGCTGTTTTTT. It is translated as CASSKTGTNTGELFF.

Many counts were recorded for this clonotype. The chain employs TRBV5-6 and TRBJ2-7; the D is unclear. The CDR3 sequence is 14 residues long. Trimming took off 5 bases at V and 0 bases at J, with 12 bases between the two ends. Germline CDR1 reads SGHDT; CDR2 reads YYEEEE. Written as DNA, the CDR3 is TGTGCCAGCAGTCGAGGACGCCACTCCTACGAGCAGTACTTC. It is translated as CASSRGRHSYEQYF.

V and J are TRBV9 and TRBJ1-1; TRBD1 is a possible D gene (5 bases). Deletions cut 3 bases from V and 4 bases from J, with 16 bases between. This CDR3 has 15 residues. The germline CDR1 and CDR2 sequences are SGDLS and YYNGEE. CDR3 amino acids: CASSAGARGGTEAFF. CDR3 nucleotides: TGTGCCAGCAGCGCGGGCGCCCGGGGGGGCACTGAAGCTTTCTTT.

At least ten counts were recorded for this clonotype. One end of the junction fails to match germline, which may point to a read error. The chain joins TRBV29-1 to TRBJ2-7; 12 nucleotides match TRBD2. The V gene's germline CDR1 is SQVTM and CDR2 ANQGSEA. The CDR3 covers 13 residues. CDR3 amino acids: CSVVEPSGRASDF. The CDR3 bases are TGCAGCGTTGTTGAGCCTAGCGGGAGGGCCAGCGACTTC.

CDR3 coding DNA: TGTGCCAGCAGTGAACTCCGGGGTGAAAAACTGTTTTTT. Its translation: CASSELRGEKLFF. This chain links TRBV2 with TRBJ1-4; D is ambiguous. The CDR3 contains 13 residues. The germline V gene has CDR1 SNHLY and CDR2 FYNNEI. Trimming stripped 2 bases from V and 7 bases from J, with 8 bases between.

V usage is TRBV7-2 and J usage is TRBJ2-7; TRBD2 matches 11 bases. This CDR3 has 14 amino acids. The junction had 3 bases not matched to a gene; V was cut back by 7 bases and J by 1 base. CDR1 is SGHTA and CDR2 is FQGNSA in the germline V gene. The CDR3 is CASTIAGGSYEQYF. The CDR3 DNA follows: TGTGCCAGCACCATAGCGGGAGGGTCCTACGAGCAGTACTTC.

The rearrangement joins TRBV10-2 to TRBJ2-5; D is undetermined. The CDR3 consists of 13 residues. Germline CDR1 and CDR2: WSHSY and SAAADI. Between the trimmed V and J ends, which lost 6 bases and 5 bases, there was a span of 13 bases. The CDR3 DNA sequence: TGCGCCAGCAGAGTAGGGTCCGACGAGACCCAGTACTTC. Translation gives CASRVGSDETQYF.

V usage is TRBV6-1 and J usage is TRBJ1-2; 8 nucleotides line up with TRBD1. The germline V gene has CDR1 MNHNS and CDR2 SASEGT. Trimming cost V 6 bases and J 4 bases; bases outside gene matches: 7. The CDR3 is made up of 14 amino acids. The DNA of the CDR3 is TGTGCCAGCAGCCCTCAGGGGGCAGTCTATGGCTACACCTTC. This codes for CASSPQGAVYGYTF.

This chain links TRBV20-1 with TRBJ2-5, with D unclear. CDR1 and CDR2 (germline): DFQATT, SNEGSKA (reference sequence). Trimming cost V 1 base and J 0 bases, with 3 bases left between them. CDR3 size: 12 residues. CDR3: CSARVNQETQYF. CDR3 in DNA: TGCAGTGCTAGAGTCAACCAAGAGACCCAGTACTTC.

This clonotype has at least ten counts. This rearrangement joins TRBV19 to TRBJ2-2; 9 nucleotides align to TRBD2. V was clipped by 4 bases and J by 3 bases; unmatched bases: 6. The CDR3 extends over 16 amino acids. Germline lookup yields CDR1 LNHDA and CDR2 SQIVND (reference sequence). In DNA, the CDR3 is TGTGCCAGTAGTAGCCGAGCGGGAGGCTACACCGGGGAGCTGTTTTTT. Translation: CASSSRAGGYTGELFF.

The chain couples TRBV10-3 to TRBJ2-5; D is unclear. The V gene lost 0 bases and the J gene lost 4 bases, with 18 bases spanning the gap. Germline values: CDR1 ENHRY, CDR2 SYGVKD. The CDR3 is 17 amino acids. In DNA form, the CDR3 reads TGTGCCATCAGTGAGTCTGCAGGCAAAATGGCTGGAGAGACCCAGTACTTC. It encodes CAISESAGKMAGETQYF.

The rearrangement joins TRBV7-9 to TRBJ2-7, with D hard to call. CDR1 SEHNR and CDR2 FQNEAQ come from the germline V gene (reference sequence). V lost 7 bases and J 1 base, leaving 14 bases between the germline ends. The CDR3 has 14 amino acids. The CDR3 here is CASTRAGTSYEQYF. The CDR3 DNA reads as TGTGCCAGCACCCGTGCAGGAACTTCCTACGAGCAGTACTTC.

This clonotype was detected ten times or more. The rearrangement links TRBV7-2 to TRBJ2-5, with TRBD2 matching 11 bases. This CDR3 contains 15 residues. Germline loops: CDR1 SGHTA, CDR2 FQGNSA. V shed 2 bases and J 4 bases; nucleotides not matched to a gene: 3. In DNA, the CDR3 is TGTGCCAGCAGCTTAATGCTAGCGGGAGGAGAGACCCAGTACTTC. Translation gives CASSLMLAGGETQYF.

This clonotype appeared once. This chain joins TRBV10-2 and TRBJ2-5, with D unclear. Germline V gene sequence: CDR1 WSHSY, CDR2 SAAADI. This CDR3 spans 12 amino acids. V lost 5 bases to trimming and J lost 5 bases, with 9 bases between them. The CDR3 DNA reads as TGCGCCAGCAGTAACACGTGGGAGACCCAGTACTTC. Its protein product is CASSNTWETQYF.

The rearrangement uses TRBV20-1 and TRBJ2-7; D call uncertain. This CDR3 is built from 14 residues. Germline loops: CDR1 DFQATT, CDR2 SNEGSKA (reference sequence). Deletions cut 0 bases from V and 1 base from J, with 10 bases between. CDR3 loop: CSARDGLVSYEQYF. Written as DNA, the CDR3 is TGCAGTGCTAGAGATGGGCTAGTTTCCTACGAGCAGTACTTC.

Only one count was recorded for this clonotype. This rearrangement joins TRBV29-1 to TRBJ2-5; perhaps TRBD2 as D (6 bases). Per germline, CDR1 SQVTM and CDR2 ANQGSEA. The CDR3 totals 12 residues. The ends were cut back, 8 bases at V and 1 base at J, with 11 bases in the middle. Here the CDR3 reads CSLEGPQETQYF. In DNA, the CDR3 is TGCAGCTTGGAGGGACCCCAAGAGACCCAGTACTTC.

CDR3 region: CASSLGGQGYYEQYF. The CDR3 DNA reads as TGTGCCAGCAGCTTAGGAGGACAGGGGTACTACGAGCAGTACTTC. This chain joins TRBV7-9 and TRBJ2-7; TRBD1 agrees at 9 bases. With V trimmed by 1 base and J by 3 bases, 4 bases remained unmatched. CDR3 size: 15 residues. Germline V gene lookup returns CDR1 SEHNR and CDR2 FQNEAQ (reference sequence).

V and J are TRBV29-1 and TRBJ2-7, with D tentatively TRBD1 (5 bases). With 1 base removed from V and 7 bases from J, the gap between germline ends came to 8 bases. The CDR3 is 11 amino acids. Germline CDR1 is SQVTM and CDR2 is ANQGSEA. The CDR3, as DNA: TGCAGCGTTGAAGGGGGCCAAGAGCAGTACTTC. Translating it yields CSVEGGQEQYF.

The chain employs TRBV19 and TRBJ2-7; 10 positions match TRBD2. The germline V gene encodes CDR1 LNHDA and CDR2 SQIVND (reference sequence). The CDR3 runs 16 residues. Losses at the gene ends were 2 bases for V and 7 bases for J; bases not matched to a gene: 11. The CDR3 bases are TGTGCCAGTAGTATAAGCCTAGCGGGAGACCACTTGGAGCAGTACTTC. Amino acids: CASSISLAGDHLEQYF.

This clonotype was seen ten or more times. This chain joins TRBV19 and TRBJ1-5; 10 nucleotides align to TRBD1. V gave up 5 bases and J gave up 7 bases; unmatched junction bases: 8. This CDR3 has 15 amino acids. CDR1 and CDR2 from the germline V gene are LNHDA and SQIVND (reference sequence). In DNA form, the CDR3 reads TGTGCCAGTAGTCTCGACAGGGGGCGTCCCCAGCCCCAGCATTTT. Encoded protein: CASSLDRGRPQPQHF.

As for this clonotype: The CDR3 end shows no conserved phenylalanine or tryptophan, and so a read error is likely. The DNA is omitted, as the CDR3 cannot be located on it reliably, and the CDR3 follows TCRdb's listing. This chain joins TRBV7-2 and TRBJ2-5; the table's D call, TRBD1, has no DNA check behind it. CDR1 and CDR2 (germline): SGHTA, FQGNSA. Both ends counted, the CDR3 spans 16 residues. CDR3 amino acids: CASSPQTGGNGYTFGS.

About this clonotype: The junction differs from germline at one of its ends, possibly a read error. V is TRBV19 and J is TRBJ1-5, with 7 bases matching TRBD1. The CDR3 extends over 14 amino acids. Per germline, CDR1 LNHDA and CDR2 SQIVND (reference sequence). CDR3 coding DNA: TGTGCCAGTATTGACAGGGAGTACAATGAGCCCCAGCATTTT. This encodes CASIDREYNEPQHF.

The CDR3 loop is CASSSKAPGGMNTEAFF. The CDR3 region has the DNA TGTGCCAGCAGCTCTAAAGCGCCAGGAGGTATGAACACTGAAGCTTTCTTT. The V and J genes are TRBV7-6 and TRBJ1-1; no clear D. The V and J ends lost 4 bases and 0 bases respectively, with 18 bases between them. The germline gives CDR1 SGHVS, CDR2 FNYEAQ. CDR3 size: 17 residues. Drawing the rest from reference TRBV7-6 and TRBJ1-1, the complete variable domain is GAGVSQSPRYKVTKRGQDVALRCDPISGHVSLYWYRQALGQGPEFLTYFNYEAQQDKSGLPNDRFSAERPEGSISTLTIQRTEQRDSAMYRCASSSKAPGGMNTEAFFGQGTRLTVV.

This chain joins TRBV2 and TRBJ1-3; TRBD1 might be the D (6 bases). This CDR3 is 17 amino acids long. Germline CDR1 is SNHLY and CDR2 is FYNNEI. V lost 6 bases, J lost 4 bases, and 22 bases lay in between. The CDR3 DNA sequence: TGTGCCAGCAGGGAGAACCAGGGGACTCAAGTAGGAAACACCATATATTTT. Translation: CASRENQGTQVGNTIYF. Based on the CDR3 plus reference TRBV2 and TRBJ1-3, the full variable domain is EPEVTQTPSHQVTQMGQEVILRCVPISNHLYFYWYRQILGQKVEFLVSFYNNEISEKSEIFDDQFSVERPDGSNFTLKIRSTKLEDSAMYFCASRENQGTQVGNTIYFGEGSWLTVV.

The chain combines TRBV12-3 or TRBV12-4 with TRBJ1-5, with D unresolved. Trimming took off 5 bases at V and 6 bases at J, with 8 bases between the two ends. The CDR3 runs to 12 residues. DNA for the CDR3: TGTGCCAGCAGTCCCCCGATTCAGCCCCAGCATTTT. This codes for CASSPPIQPQHF.